The sequence of this T cell receptor (beta chain) was determined in a study of blood T cells in healthy people across ages. The second PCR ran about 6 to 12 cycles with a sample-barcoded 5' primer and J-beta primers. MiXCR was run by TCRdb on the 5' RACE reads, yielding one entry per CDR3 protein. Among about 560,000 distinct CDR3 sequences, about 28% were seen once, and the ten largest hold approximately 3.6%. CDR3 length equals 12 residues. Trimming cost V 4 bases and J 5 bases, with 8 bases left between them. Germline V gives CDR1 KGHSY, CDR2 FQNENV. Only a few counts were recorded for this clonotype. The same data also went into a second study, on T cells of mothers and their children.

The chain couples TRBV16 to TRBJ1-2, with D hard to call. The sequence derives from a boy younger than 10 in good health. The sequenced material came from blood. CDR3 region: CASSPTQYGYTF. The CDR3 DNA is TGTGCCAGCAGCCCAACCCAATATGGCTACACCTTC.